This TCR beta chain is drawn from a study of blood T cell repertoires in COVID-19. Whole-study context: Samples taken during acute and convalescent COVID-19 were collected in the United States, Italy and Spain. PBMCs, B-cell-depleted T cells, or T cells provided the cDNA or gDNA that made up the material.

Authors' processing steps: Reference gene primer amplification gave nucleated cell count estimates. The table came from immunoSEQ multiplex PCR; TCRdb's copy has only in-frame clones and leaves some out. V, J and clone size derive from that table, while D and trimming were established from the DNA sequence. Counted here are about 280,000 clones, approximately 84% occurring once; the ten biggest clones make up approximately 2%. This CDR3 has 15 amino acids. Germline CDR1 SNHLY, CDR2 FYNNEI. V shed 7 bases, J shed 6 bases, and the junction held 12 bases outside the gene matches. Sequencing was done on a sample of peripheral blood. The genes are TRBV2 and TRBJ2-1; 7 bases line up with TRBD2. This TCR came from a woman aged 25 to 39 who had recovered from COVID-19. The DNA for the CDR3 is TGTGCCAGCATGGACCTAGCGGACGCTTTCAATGAGCAGTTCTTC. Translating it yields CASMDLADAFNEQFF.